This T cell receptor beta chain was profiled in a study of T cells in localized non-small cell lung cancer (TCRdb year 2020). Turning to the overall study: The study analyzed T cell repertoires of about 230 early-stage NSCLC patients, comparing tumors and uninvolved tumor-adjacent lungs. The cohort consisted of around 250 treatment-naive NSCLC patients whose localized lung tumors had been resected. A mean age of approximately 70 years was recorded for the NSCLC patients, of whom around 120 were male and some 99 were female.

This clone has at least ten counts. What this receptor recognizes is not known. No much larger clone exists at a distance of one base, and base qualities are not known. Some base could not be read or is ambiguous, and its residue is marked X. The CDR3 runs 13 residues from the cysteine to the phenylalanine. Kept here is only the CDR3 DNA, which spans 39 bases and is read in frame from base 1. Deletion took 5 bases off V and 10 bases off J, with a span of 17 bases between the germline ends. In the germline V gene, CDR1 corresponds to MNHGY and CDR2 to SAAAGT. General findings and caveats noted by the study authors: Because multi-region sequencing of the tumors was not done, intratumor heterogeneity could not be ruled out. Because the study design was exploratory, TCR variables were selected using unadjusted p-values without false-discovery rate correction. Higher T cell density in blood was associated with longer overall survival, whereas higher clonality in adjacent lung was associated with shorter survival. A median of about 61 of the top 100 tumor clones turned up in the paired uninvolved adjacent lung, and 25 to 30 of those clones also ranked among the top 100 of that same adjacent lung. Uninvolved tumor-adjacent lung showed the highest T cell clonality, higher than tumor, which suggests more focused antigenic responses in the uninvolved tumor-adjacent lung.

TCR beta CDR3 regions were sequenced from DNA using the immunoSEQ Assay. Turning to the authors' computational methods: To compute T cell density, TCR beta template counts were normalized to usable DNA, which was estimated by amplifying housekeeping genes. Using the preseqR package, richness was estimated by extrapolating to 120,000 templates for tissue samples and 400,000 templates for PBMC samples. Clonality was defined by subtracting Pielou's evenness from one. Tissue-enriched TCRs were identified through differential abundance testing performed on productive amino-acid clonotypes, with a minimum total count of 5 and an alpha of 0.1. The Jaccard Index and the Morisita Overlap Index were used to measure repertoire overlap between compartments. GLIPH grouped TCR beta CDR3s together with public tetramer-defined viral CDR3s, and a viral motif had to include at least three viral sequences and also show V-gene enrichment. TCRdb obtained this table from immuneACCESS and retained in-frame rearrangements with V and J assigned. These tables miss some clones; where compared with another copy, unresolved V genes account for less than half of the shortfall, and the remainder is unexplained. V and J calls plus clone size are reproduced from that table; the DNA served to infer D and trimming. The sample records about 13,000 clones, 28% of which are singletons. The ten most abundant clones make up about 6.8% of the sample.

At diagnosis, tumor, uninvolved tumor-adjacent lung and peripheral blood were collected and then preserved as a mix of FFPE and fresh-frozen material. In this chain, TRBV6-8 is recombined with TRBJ1-1; the D gene cannot be resolved reliably. This clonotype was sampled from a female donor older than 55 with stage I lung adenocarcinoma. The starting material was lung tumor tissue, obtained before any cancer treatment. The CDR3 amino acid sequence is: CASSPVEXIRAFF. In nucleotides, the sequence is TGTGCCAGCAGTCCCGTAGAGRGGATAAGAGCTTTCTTT.